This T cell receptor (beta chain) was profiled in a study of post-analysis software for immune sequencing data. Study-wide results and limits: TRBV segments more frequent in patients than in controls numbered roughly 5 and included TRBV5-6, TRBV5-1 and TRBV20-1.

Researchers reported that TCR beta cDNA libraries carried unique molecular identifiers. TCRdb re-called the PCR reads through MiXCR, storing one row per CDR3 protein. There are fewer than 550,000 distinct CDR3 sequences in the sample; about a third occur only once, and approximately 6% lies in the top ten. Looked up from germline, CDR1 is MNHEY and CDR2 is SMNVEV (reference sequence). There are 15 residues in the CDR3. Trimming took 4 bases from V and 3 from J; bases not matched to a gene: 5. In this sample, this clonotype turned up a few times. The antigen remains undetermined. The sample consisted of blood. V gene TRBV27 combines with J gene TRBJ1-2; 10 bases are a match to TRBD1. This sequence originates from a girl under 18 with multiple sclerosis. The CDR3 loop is CASSSVGTGDYGYTF. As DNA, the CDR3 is TGTGCCAGCAGTTCGGTAGGGACAGGGGACTATGGCTACACCTTC.